This T cell receptor (beta chain) stems from a study of beta chain features in type 1 diabetes. Study-wide results and limits: Cells with high TCR expression could be over-represented when cDNA is sequenced.

Every isolated RNA sample was fully reverse transcribed, so sequencing captured expressed TCRB transcripts. TCRdb's table, derived via immunoSEQ multiplex PCR, lists solely in-frame clones and lacks some. The repertoire holds hundreds of thousands of clones, 17% seen once, with 0.02% to 0.025% in the top ten. The CDR3 is 15 amino acids. Germline values: CDR1 LGHNA, CDR2 YNFKEQ. The V end was cut by 3 bases, the J end by 2 bases, with 13 bases between. This clone was seen only a few times. Its target is unknown. The receptor was isolated from a woman between 18 and 29 years old in good health. The sequencing input was naive CD4+ T cells from blood. V gene TRBV4-2 combines with J gene TRBJ2-5, with a possible D match to TRBD1 (7 bases). This CDR3 reads CASSQAAGQQETQYF. The CDR3 DNA reads TGTGCCAGCAGCCAGGCTGCGGGACAGCAAGAGACCCAGTACTTC.